Listed below are T cell receptor beta chains from one sample, sequenced in a study of CXCR3-negative and CXCR3-positive naive CD8 T cells. TCRdb re-called the 5' RACE reads and shows each CDR3 protein once, DNA omitted. The sample table sets out just under 45,000 distinct CDR3 sequences. The sample comprised memory CD8+ T cells from blood. The receptor set was obtained from a human donor in good health. Some clones in this sample may be carry-over from other donors' samples. Each CDR3 is given with its conserved first and last residue. The order of the fields is J gene, V gene, clone size, CDR3 protein. The listing skips clone size in some rows; elsewhere it reads once, few, many or a size class.

TRBJ2-7	TRBV12-3/TRBV12-4	NA	CASSYAPGSYEQYF
TRBJ2-5	TRBV9	NA	CASSVDGLAEQETQYF
TRBJ2-1	TRBV15	NA	CATSRDRAGLDNEQFF
TRBJ2-6	TRBV28	NA	CASSLSGAGANVLTF
TRBJ2-5	TRBV29-1	NA	CSVELTRRERETQYF
TRBJ1-5	TRBV29-1	NA	CSGGQPEGPQHF
TRBJ2-5	TRBV3-1	NA	CASSASRDTIRETQYF
TRBJ2-3	TRBV6-1	medium-sized	CASSELAGGPDTQYF
TRBJ2-7	TRBV29-1	NA	CSVGLAPTYEQYF
TRBJ2-1	TRBV4-3	NA	CASTAAVFYNEQFF
TRBJ2-2	TRBV7-9	NA	CASSTSGTSDGELFF
TRBJ2-7	TRBV6-2/TRBV6-3	NA	CASSSPDSTGYEQYF
TRBJ2-1	TRBV4-3	NA	CASSQEASGSLLSYNEQFF
TRBJ2-3	TRBV20-1	NA	CSARALEGRDRVFTDTQYF
TRBJ2-3	TRBV5-1	NA	CASSLFGTGADTQYF
TRBJ1-1	TRBV29-1	NA	CSVEGFGTEAFF
TRBJ1-2	TRBV10-2	NA	CASSESKTYYGYTF
TRBJ2-5	TRBV6-5	NA	CASQRGRVETQYF
TRBJ1-2	TRBV29-1	NA	CSVEDQQVNYGYTF
TRBJ2-7	TRBV6-6	NA	CASSYLGTGGDYEQYF
TRBJ2-3	TRBV7-8	NA	CASSLVATDLEDTQYF
TRBJ2-7	TRBV5-1	NA	CASSPWSGSTHEQYF
TRBJ2-7	TRBV9	large	CASSVGQTYEQYF
TRBJ1-5	TRBV6-2/TRBV6-3	NA	CASRGAGNQPQHF
TRBJ1-5	TRBV28	NA	CASSLGRQVGGQPQHF
TRBJ1-1	TRBV29-1	NA	CSADEGPTEAFF
TRBJ2-7	TRBV12-3/TRBV12-4	NA	CASSLDPYEQYF
TRBJ2-2	TRBV29-1	NA	CSVEEAGTANTGELFF
TRBJ2-7	TRBV11-2	NA	CASSFWREGTYEQYF
TRBJ2-1	TRBV11-3	medium-sized	CASSLEQVPYNEQFF
TRBJ2-7	TRBV27	NA	CASSMNYEQYF
TRBJ2-1	TRBV28	NA	CASSLEGGIRDNEQFF